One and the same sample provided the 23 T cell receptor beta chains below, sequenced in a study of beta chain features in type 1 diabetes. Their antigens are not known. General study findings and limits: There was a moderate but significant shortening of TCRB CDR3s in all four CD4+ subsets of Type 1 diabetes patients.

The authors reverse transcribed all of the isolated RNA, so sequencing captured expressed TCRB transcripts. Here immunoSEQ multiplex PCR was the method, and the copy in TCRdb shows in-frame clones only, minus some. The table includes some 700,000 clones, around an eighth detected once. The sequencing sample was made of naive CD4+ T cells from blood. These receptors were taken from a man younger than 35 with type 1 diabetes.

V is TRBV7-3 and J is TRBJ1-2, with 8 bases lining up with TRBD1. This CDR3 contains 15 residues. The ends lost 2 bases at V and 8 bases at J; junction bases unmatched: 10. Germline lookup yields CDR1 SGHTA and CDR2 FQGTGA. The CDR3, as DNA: TGTGCCAGCAGCTTAGGCGGACAGGGAGAAGGAGGCTACACCTTC. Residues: CASSLGGQGEGGYTF.

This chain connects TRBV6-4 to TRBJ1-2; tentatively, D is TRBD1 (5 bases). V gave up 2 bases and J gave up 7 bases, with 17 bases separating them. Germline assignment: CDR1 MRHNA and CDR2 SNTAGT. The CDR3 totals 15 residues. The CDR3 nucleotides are TGTGCCAGCAGTGACGGGGACCCCAGTCTCGGTGGCTACACCTTC. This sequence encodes CASSDGDPSLGGYTF.

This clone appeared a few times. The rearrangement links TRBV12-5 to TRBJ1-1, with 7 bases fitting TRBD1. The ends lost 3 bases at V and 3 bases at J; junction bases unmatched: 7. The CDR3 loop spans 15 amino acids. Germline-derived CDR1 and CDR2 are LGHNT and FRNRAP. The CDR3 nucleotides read TGTGCTAGTGGTTTCGGGGGACAGATAGACACTGAAGCTTTCTTT. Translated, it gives CASGFGGQIDTEAFF.

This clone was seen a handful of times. The CDR3 nucleotides are TGTGCCAGCAGAATGGGCACAGCGGGGGGGAGTGAGCAGTTCTTC. Protein: CASRMGTAGGSEQFF. The J gene is TRBJ2-1, the V gene TRBV2; 10 nucleotides agree with TRBD2. Trimming took 6 bases from V and 9 from J; bases not matched to a gene: 11. The germline CDR1 and CDR2 sequences are SNHLY and FYNNEI. The CDR3 runs 15 residues.

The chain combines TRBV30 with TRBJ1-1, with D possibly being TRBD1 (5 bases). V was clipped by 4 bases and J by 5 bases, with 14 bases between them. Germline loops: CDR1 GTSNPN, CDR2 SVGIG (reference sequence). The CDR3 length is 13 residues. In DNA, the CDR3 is TGTGCCTGGATTGGGTTCCCAGGGACTGAAGCTTTCTTT. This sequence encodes CAWIGFPGTEAFF.

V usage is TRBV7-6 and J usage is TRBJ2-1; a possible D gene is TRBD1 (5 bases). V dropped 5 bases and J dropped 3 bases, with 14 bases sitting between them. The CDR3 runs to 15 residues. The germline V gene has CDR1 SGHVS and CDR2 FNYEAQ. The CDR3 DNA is TGTGCCAGCAGCGTCTACAGGTCCGGCTACAATGAGCAGTTCTTC. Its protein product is CASSVYRSGYNEQFF.

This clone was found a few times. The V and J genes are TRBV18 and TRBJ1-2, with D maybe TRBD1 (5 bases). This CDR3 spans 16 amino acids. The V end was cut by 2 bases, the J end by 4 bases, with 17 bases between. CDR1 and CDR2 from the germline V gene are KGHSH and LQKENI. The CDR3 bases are TGTGCCAGCTCACCATCGGGGCTCTACGGACTCTATGGCTACACCTTC. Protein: CASSPSGLYGLYGYTF.

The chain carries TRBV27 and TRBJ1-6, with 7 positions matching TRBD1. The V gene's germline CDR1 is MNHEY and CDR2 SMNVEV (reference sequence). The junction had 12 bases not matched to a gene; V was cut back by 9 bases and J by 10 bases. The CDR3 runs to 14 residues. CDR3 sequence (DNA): TGTGCCAGTTGGACCCACAGGGGTCGGTCACCCCTCCACTTT. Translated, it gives CASWTHRGRSPLHF.

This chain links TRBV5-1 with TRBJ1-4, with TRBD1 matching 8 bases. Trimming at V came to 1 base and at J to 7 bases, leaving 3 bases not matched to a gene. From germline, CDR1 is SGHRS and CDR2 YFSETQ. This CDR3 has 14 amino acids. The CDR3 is CASSLTGGTEKLFF. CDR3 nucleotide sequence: TGCGCCAGCAGCTTGACAGGGGGAACTGAAAAACTGTTTTTT.

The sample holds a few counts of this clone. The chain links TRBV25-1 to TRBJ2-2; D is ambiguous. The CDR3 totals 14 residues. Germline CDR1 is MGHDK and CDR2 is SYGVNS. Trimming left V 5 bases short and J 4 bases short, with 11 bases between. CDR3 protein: CASSFYGGTGELFF. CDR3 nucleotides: TGTGCCAGCAGTTTCTATGGCGGCACCGGGGAGCTGTTTTTT.

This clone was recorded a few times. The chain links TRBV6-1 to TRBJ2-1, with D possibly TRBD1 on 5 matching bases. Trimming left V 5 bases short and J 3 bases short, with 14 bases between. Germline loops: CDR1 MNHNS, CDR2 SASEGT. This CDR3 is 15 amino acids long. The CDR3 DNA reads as TGTGCCAGCAGTTCCCAGGGTTGGGGCTACAATGAGCAGTTCTTC. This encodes CASSSQGWGYNEQFF.

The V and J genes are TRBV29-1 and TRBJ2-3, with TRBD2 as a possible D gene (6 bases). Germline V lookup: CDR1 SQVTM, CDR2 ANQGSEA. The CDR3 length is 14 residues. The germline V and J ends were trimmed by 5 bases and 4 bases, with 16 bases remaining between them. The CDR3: CSVLTGVRADTQYF. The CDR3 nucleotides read TGCAGCGTTCTTACGGGGGTTCGAGCAGATACGCAGTATTTT.

DNA for the CDR3: TGTGCCAGCAGTGATCATAATTCACCCCTCCACTTT. Its protein is CASSDHNSPLHF. The rearrangement links TRBV6-4 to TRBJ1-6; D gene unclear. CDR3 length: 12 residues. The V end lost 3 bases, the J end lost 5 bases, and 2 bases lay between the germline ends. Germline loops: CDR1 MRHNA, CDR2 SNTAGT.

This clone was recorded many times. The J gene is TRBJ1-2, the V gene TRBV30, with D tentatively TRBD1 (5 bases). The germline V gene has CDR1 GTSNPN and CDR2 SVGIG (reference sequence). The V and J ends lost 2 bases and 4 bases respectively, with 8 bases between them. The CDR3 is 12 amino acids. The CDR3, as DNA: TGTGCCTGGAGTCAGACAGTCTATGGCTACACCTTC. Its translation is CAWSQTVYGYTF.

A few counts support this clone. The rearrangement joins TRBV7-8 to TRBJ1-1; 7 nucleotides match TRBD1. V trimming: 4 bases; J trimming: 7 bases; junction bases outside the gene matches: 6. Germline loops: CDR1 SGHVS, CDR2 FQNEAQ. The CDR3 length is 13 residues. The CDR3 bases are TGTGCCAGCAGCTCCCATACAGGGGATGAAGCTTTCTTT. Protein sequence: CASSSHTGDEAFF.

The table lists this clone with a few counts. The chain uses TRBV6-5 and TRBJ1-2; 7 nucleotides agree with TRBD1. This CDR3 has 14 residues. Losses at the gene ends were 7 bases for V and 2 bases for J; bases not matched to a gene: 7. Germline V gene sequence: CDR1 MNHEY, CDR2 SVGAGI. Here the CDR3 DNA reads TGTGCCAGCACCTTAATGACAGGGAACTATGGCTACACCTTC. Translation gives CASTLMTGNYGYTF.

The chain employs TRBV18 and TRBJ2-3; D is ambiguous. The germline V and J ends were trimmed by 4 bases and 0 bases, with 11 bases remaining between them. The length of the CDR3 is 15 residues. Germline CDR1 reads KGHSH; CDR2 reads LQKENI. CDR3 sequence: CASSLMIQSTDTQYF. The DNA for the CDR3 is TGTGCCAGCTCACTGATGATACAGAGCACAGATACGCAGTATTTT. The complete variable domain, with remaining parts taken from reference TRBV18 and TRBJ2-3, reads NAGVMQNPRHLVRRRGQEARLRCSPMKGHSHVYWYRQLPEEGLKFMVYLQKENIIDESGMPKERFSAEFPKEGPSILRIQQVVRGDSAAYFCASSLMIQSTDTQYFGPGTRLTVL.

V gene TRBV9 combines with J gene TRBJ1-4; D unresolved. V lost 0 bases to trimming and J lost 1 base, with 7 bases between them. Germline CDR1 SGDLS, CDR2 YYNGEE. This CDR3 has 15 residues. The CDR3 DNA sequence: TGTGCCAGCAGCGTAGCAGTCCAAACTAATGAAAAACTGTTTTTT. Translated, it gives CASSVAVQTNEKLFF.

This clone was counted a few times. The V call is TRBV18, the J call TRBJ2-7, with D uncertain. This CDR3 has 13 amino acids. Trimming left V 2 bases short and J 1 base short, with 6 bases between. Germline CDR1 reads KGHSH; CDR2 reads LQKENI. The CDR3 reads CASSPKESYEQYF. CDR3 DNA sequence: TGTGCCAGCTCACCAAAGGAATCCTACGAGCAGTACTTC.

The CDR3 region is CASSILPRAQQFF. In DNA, the CDR3 is TGTGCCAGTAGTATACTCCCCCGGGCCCAGCAGTTCTTC. V is TRBV19 and J is TRBJ2-1; D gene ambiguous. CDR1 LNHDA and CDR2 SQIVND come from the germline V gene (reference sequence). V lost 2 bases, J lost 11 bases, and 13 bases lay in between. The CDR3 has 13 residues.

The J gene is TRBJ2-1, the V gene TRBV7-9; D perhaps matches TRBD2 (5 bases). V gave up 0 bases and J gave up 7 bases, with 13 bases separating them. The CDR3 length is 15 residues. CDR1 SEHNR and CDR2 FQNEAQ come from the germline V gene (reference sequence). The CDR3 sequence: CASSLALAYGNEQFF. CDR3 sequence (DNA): TGTGCCAGCAGCTTAGCGCTAGCCTACGGAAATGAGCAGTTCTTC.

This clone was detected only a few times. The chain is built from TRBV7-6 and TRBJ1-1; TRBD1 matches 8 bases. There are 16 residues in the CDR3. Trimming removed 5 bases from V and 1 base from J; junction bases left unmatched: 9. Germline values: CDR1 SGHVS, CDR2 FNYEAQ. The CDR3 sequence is CASSRYTGGWNTEAFF. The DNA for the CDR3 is TGTGCCAGCAGCAGATACACAGGGGGTTGGAACACTGAAGCTTTCTTT.

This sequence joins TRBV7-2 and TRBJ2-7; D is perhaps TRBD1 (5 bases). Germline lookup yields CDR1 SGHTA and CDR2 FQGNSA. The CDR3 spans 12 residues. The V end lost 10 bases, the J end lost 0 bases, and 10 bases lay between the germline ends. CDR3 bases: TGTGCCACCCGACAGCCCTCCTACGAGCAGTACTTC. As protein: CATRQPSYEQYF.